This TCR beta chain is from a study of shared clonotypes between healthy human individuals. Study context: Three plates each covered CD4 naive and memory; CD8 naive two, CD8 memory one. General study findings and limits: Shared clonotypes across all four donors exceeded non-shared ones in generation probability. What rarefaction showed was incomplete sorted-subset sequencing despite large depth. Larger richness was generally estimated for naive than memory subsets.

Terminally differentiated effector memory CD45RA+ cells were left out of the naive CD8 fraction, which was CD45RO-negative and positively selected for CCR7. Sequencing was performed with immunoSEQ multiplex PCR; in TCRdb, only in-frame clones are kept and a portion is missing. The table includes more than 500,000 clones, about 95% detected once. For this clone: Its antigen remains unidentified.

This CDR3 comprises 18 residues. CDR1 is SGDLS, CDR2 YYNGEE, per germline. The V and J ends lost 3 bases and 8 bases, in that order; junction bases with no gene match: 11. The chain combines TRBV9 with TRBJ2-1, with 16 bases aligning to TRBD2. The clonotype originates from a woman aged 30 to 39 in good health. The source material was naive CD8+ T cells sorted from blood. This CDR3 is CASSEGTSGRAPGDEQFF. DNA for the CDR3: TGTGCCAGCAGCGAGGGGACTAGCGGGAGGGCCCCGGGGGATGAGCAGTTCTTC.